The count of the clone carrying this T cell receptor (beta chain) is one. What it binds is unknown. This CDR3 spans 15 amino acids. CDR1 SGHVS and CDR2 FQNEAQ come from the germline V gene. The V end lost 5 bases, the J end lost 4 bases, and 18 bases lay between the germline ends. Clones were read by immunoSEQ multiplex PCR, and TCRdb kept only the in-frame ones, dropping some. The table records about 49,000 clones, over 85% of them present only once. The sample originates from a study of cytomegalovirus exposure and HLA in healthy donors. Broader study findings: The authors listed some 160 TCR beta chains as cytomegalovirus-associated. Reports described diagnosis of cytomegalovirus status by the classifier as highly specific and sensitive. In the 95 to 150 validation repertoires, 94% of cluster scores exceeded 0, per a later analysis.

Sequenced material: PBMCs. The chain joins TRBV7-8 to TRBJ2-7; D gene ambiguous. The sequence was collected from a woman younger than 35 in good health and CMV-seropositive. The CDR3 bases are TGTGCCAGCAGCCTCCAGGCTGTGGGCCGTTACGAGCAGTACTTC. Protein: CASSLQAVGRYEQYF.